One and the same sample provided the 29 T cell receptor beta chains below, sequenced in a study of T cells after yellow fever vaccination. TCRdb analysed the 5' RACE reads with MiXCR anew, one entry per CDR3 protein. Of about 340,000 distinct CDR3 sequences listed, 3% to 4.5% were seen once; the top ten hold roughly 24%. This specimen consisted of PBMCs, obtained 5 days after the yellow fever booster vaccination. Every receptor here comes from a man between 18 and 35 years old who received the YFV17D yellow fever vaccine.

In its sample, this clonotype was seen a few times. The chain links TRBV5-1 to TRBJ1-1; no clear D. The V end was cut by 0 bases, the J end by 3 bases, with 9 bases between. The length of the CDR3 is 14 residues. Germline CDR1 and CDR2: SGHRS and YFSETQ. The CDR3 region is CASSLEFTDTEAFF. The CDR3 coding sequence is TGCGCCAGCAGCTTGGAATTCACGGACACTGAAGCTTTCTTT.

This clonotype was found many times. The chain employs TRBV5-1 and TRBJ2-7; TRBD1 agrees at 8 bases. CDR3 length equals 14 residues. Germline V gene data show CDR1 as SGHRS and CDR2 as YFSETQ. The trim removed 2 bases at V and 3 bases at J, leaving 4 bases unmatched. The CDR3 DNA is TGCGCCAGCAGCTTCATCGACAGGGGCTACGAGCAGTACTTC. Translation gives CASSFIDRGYEQYF.

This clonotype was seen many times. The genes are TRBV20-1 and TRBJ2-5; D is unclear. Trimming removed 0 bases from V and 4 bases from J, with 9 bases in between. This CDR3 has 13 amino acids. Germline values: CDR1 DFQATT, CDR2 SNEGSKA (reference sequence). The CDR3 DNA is TGCAGTGCTAGAGAAGGCAGCATAGAGACCCAGTACTTC. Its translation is CSAREGSIETQYF.

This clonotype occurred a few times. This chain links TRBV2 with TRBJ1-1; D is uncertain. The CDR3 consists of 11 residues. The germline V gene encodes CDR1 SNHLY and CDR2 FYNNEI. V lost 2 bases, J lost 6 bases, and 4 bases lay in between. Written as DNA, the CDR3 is TGTGCCAGCAGTGAATTCGCTGAAGCTTTCTTT. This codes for CASSEFAEAFF.

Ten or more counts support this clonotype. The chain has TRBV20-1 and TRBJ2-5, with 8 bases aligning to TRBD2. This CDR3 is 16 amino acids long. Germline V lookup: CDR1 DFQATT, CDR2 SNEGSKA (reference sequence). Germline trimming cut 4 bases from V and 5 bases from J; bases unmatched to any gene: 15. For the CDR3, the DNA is TGCAGTGCTACCTCCCCCCTAGCGGGCAACGGGGAGACCCAGTACTTC. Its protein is CSATSPLAGNGETQYF.

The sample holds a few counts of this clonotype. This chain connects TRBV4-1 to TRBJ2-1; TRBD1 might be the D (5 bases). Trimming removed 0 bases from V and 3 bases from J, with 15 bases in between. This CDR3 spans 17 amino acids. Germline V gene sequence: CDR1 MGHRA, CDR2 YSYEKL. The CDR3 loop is CASSQDRGAIYYNEQFF. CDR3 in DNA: TGCGCCAGCAGCCAAGACCGTGGGGCGATTTACTACAATGAGCAGTTCTTC.

The CDR3: CASSRGPGCTDGYTF. The CDR3 DNA sequence: TGTGCCAGCAGCCGCGGACCGGGCTGTACGGATGGCTACACCTTC. The chain combines TRBV5-5 with TRBJ1-2; D unclear. V was pared by 4 bases and J by 6 bases, with 19 bases between. CDR1 SGHKS and CDR2 YYEKEE come from the germline V gene (reference sequence). CDR3 size: 15 residues.

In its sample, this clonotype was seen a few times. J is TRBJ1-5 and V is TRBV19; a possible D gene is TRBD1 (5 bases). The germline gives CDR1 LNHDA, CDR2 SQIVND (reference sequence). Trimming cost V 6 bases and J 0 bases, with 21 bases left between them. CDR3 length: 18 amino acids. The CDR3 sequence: CASRNVGHLLYSNQPQHF. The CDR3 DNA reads TGTGCCAGTAGGAACGTTGGACACCTTTTGTATAGCAATCAGCCCCAGCATTTT.

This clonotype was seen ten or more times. CDR3 loop: CASGSQDTEAFF. CDR3 in DNA: TGTGCTAGTGGTTCTCAGGACACTGAAGCTTTCTTT. The chain links TRBV12-5 to TRBJ1-1; D not certain. The CDR3 is 12 amino acids. Deletions cut 4 bases from V and 3 bases from J, with 6 bases between. The germline V gene encodes CDR1 LGHNT and CDR2 FRNRAP.

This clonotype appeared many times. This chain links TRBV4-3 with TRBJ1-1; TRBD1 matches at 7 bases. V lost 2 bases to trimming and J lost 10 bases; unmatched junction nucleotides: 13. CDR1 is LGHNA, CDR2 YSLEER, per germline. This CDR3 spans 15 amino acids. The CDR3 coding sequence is TGCGCCAGCAGCCAATCAGAGACAGGGACCGGGCGAGCTTTCTTT. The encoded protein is CASSQSETGTGRAFF.

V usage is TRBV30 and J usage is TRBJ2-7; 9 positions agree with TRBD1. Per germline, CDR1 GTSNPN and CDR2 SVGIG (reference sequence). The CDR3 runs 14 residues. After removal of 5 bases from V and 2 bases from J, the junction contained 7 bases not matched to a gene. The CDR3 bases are TGTGCCTGGCGGGGACAGGGAAATACCTACGAGCAGTACTTC. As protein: CAWRGQGNTYEQYF.

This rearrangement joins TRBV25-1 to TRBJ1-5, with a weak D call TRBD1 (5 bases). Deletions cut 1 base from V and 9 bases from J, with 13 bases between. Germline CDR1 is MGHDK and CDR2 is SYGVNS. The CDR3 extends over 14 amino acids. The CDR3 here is CASSESGGWGPQHF. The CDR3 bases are TGTGCCAGCAGTGAATCGGGGGGATGGGGGCCCCAGCATTTT.

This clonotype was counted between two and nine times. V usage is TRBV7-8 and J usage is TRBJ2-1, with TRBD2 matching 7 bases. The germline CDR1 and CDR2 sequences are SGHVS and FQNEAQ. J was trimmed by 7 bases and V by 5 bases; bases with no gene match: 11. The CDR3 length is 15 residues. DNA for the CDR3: TGTGCCAGCAGCCCCCCCGGGACTATAGGAAATGAGCAGTTCTTC. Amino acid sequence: CASSPPGTIGNEQFF.

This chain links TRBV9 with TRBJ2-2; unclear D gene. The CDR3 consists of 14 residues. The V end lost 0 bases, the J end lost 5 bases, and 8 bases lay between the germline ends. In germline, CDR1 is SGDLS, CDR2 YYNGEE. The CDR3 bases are TGTGCCAGCAGCGTAGACGGAGCGACCGGGGAGCTGTTTTTT. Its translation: CASSVDGATGELFF.

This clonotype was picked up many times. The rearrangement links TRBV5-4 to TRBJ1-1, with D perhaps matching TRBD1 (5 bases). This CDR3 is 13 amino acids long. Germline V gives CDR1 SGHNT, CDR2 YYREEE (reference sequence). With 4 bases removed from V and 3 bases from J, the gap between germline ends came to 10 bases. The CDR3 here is CASSKDTYTEAFF. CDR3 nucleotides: TGTGCCAGCAGCAAGGACACTTACACTGAAGCTTTCTTT.

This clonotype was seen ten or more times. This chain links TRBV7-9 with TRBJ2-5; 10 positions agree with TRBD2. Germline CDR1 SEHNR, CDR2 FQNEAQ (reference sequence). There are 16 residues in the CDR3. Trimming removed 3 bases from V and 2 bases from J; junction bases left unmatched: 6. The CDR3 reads CASSFVSGGGQETQYF. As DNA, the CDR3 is TGTGCCAGCAGCTTTGTCAGCGGGGGGGGTCAAGAGACCCAGTACTTC.

The CDR3 loop is CSARYRGSNQPQHF. CDR3 nucleotide sequence: TGCAGTGCGAGATACAGGGGTAGCAATCAGCCCCAGCATTTT. V is TRBV20-1 and J is TRBJ1-5; 7 bases line up with TRBD1. The V gene end was trimmed by 6 bases and the J gene end by 0 bases; junction bases not matched to a gene: 5. The CDR3 is 14 amino acids. Germline V gene data show CDR1 as DFQATT and CDR2 as SNEGSKA (reference sequence).

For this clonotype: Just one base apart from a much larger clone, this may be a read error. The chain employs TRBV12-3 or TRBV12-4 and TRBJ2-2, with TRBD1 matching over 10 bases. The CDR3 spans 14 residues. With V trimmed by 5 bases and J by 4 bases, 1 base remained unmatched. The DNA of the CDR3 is TGTGCCAGCAGTGACAGGGGGCGCACCGGGGAGCTGTTTTTT. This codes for CASSDRGRTGELFF.

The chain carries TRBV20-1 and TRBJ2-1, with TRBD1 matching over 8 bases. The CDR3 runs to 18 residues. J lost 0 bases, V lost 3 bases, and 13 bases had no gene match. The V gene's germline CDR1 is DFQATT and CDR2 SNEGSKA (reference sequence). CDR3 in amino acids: CSARGTGRRTSSYNEQFF. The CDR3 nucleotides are TGCAGTGCTAGGGGGACAGGTCGAAGGACCAGCTCCTACAATGAGCAGTTCTTC.

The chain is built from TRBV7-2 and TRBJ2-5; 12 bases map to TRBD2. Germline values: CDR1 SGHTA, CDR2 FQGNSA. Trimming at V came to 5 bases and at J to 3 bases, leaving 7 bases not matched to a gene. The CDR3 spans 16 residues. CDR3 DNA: TGTGCCAGCAGCCCGAGTAGACTAGCGGGGGAAGAGACCCAGTACTTC. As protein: CASSPSRLAGEETQYF.

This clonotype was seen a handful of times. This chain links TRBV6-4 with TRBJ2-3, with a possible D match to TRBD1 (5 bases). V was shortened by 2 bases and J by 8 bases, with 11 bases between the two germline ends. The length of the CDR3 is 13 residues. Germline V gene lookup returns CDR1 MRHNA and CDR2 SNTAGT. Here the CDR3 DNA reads TGTGCCAGCAGTGACGGGGATAGGGGTACGCAGTATTTT. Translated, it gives CASSDGDRGTQYF.

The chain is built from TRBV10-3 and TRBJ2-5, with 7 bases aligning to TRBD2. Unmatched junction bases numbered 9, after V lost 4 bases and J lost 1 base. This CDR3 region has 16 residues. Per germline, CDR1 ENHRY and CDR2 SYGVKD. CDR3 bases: TGTGCCATCAGTGCAGCCCGAGGCGGGGGCCAAGAGACCCAGTACTTC. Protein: CAISAARGGGQETQYF.

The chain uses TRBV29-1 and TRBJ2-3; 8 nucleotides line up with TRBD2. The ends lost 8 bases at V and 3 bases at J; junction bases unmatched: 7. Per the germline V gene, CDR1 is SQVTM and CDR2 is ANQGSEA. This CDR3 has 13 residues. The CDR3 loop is CSPTGLATDTQYF. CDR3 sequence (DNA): TGCAGCCCCACAGGACTAGCAACAGATACGCAGTATTTT.

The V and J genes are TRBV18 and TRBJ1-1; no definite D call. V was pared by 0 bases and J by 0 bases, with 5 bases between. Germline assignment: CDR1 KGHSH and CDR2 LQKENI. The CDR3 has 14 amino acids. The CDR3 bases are TGTGCCAGCTCACCACCACATATGAACACTGAAGCTTTCTTT. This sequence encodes CASSPPHMNTEAFF.

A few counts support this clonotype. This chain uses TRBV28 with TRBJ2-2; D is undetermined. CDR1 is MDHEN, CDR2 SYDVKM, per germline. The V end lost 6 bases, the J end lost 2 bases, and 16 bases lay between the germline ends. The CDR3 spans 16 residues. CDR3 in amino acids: CASRPLVQSNTGELFF. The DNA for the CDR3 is TGTGCCAGCAGACCCCTCGTTCAGTCTAACACCGGGGAGCTGTTTTTT.

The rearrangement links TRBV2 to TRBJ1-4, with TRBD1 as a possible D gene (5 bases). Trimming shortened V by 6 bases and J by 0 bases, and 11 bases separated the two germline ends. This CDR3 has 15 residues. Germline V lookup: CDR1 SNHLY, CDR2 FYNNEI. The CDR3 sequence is CASSPGWATNEKLFF. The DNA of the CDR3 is TGTGCCAGCAGCCCAGGGTGGGCAACTAATGAAAAACTGTTTTTT.

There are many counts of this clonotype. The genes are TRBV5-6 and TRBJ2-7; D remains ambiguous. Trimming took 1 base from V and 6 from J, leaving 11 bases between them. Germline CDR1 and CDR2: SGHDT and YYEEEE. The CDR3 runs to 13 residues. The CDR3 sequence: CASSLLGSLEQYF. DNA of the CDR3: TGTGCCAGCAGCTTGCTGGGATCTCTCGAGCAGTACTTC.

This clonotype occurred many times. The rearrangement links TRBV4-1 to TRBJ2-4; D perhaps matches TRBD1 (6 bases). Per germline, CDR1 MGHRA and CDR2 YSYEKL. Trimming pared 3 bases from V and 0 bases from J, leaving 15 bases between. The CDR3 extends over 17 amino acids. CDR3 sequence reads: CASSQPSDSLAKNIQYF. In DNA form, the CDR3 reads TGCGCCAGCAGCCAGCCGTCGGACAGCCTAGCCAAAAACATTCAGTACTTC.

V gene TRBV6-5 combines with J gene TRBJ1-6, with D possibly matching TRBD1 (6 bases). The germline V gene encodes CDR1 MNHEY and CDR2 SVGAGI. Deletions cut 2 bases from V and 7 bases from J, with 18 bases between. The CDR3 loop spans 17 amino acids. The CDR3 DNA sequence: TGTGCCAGCAGTTACGCCTTTTCTCAGGGGCAAAATTCACCCCTCCACTTT. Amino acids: CASSYAFSQGQNSPLHF.